This passage covers 25 T cell receptor beta chains from one sample sequenced in a study of blood T cell repertoires in COVID-19. Sequenced by immunoSEQ multiplex PCR; TCRdb stores in-frame clones only, minus some. The sample has about 220,000 clones, approximately 83% seen once; the top ten hold approximately 2.9%. Sample: peripheral blood. The receptors were gathered from a woman aged 25 to 39 who had recovered from COVID-19.

CDR3 amino acids: CASSYPGLYGYEQYF. The CDR3 DNA reads TGTGCCAGCAGTTACCCGGGACTTTACGGGTACGAGCAGTACTTC. The chain joins TRBV6-5 to TRBJ2-7, with D possibly TRBD2 on 6 matching bases. Deletions cut 2 bases from V and 4 bases from J, with 15 bases between. Germline CDR1 reads MNHEY; CDR2 reads SVGAGI. CDR3 size: 15 residues.

The genes are TRBV7-3 and TRBJ2-5; D is perhaps TRBD1 (6 bases). The CDR3 is made up of 13 amino acids. With 5 bases removed from V and 1 base from J, the gap between germline ends came to 8 bases. Germline CDR1 reads SGHTA; CDR2 reads FQGTGA. The CDR3 bases are TGTGCCAGCAGCCCGGACAGCCAAGAGACCCAGTACTTC. It is translated as CASSPDSQETQYF.

V and J are TRBV5-4 and TRBJ2-7; 10 nucleotides align to TRBD1. The germline V gene encodes CDR1 SGHNT and CDR2 YYREEE (reference sequence). The CDR3 sequence is 16 residues long. Trimming cost V 3 bases and J 4 bases; bases outside gene matches: 10. The CDR3 is CASSWGRDRGLYEQYF. In DNA, the CDR3 is TGTGCCAGCAGCTGGGGGCGGGACAGGGGATTGTACGAGCAGTACTTC.

This rearrangement joins TRBV18 to TRBJ2-1; 8 nucleotides line up with TRBD2. Looked up from germline, CDR1 is KGHSH and CDR2 is LQKENI. V lost 0 bases, J lost 4 bases, and 5 bases stayed unmatched. The CDR3 contains 16 residues. CDR3 region: CASSPPVLAVYNEQFF. The CDR3 nucleotides are TGTGCCAGCTCACCACCGGTACTAGCGGTGTACAATGAGCAGTTCTTC. The complete variable domain, with remaining parts taken from reference TRBV18 and TRBJ2-1, reads NAGVMQNPRHLVRRRGQEARLRCSPMKGHSHVYWYRQLPEEGLKFMVYLQKENIIDESGMPKERFSAEFPKEGPSILRIQQVVRGDSAAYFCASSPPVLAVYNEQFFGPGTRLTVL.

The chain carries TRBV7-9 and TRBJ2-3; D perhaps matches TRBD2 (5 bases). Germline CDR1 and CDR2: SEHNR and FQNEAQ (reference sequence). The CDR3 is 13 amino acids. Trimming cost V 5 bases and J 1 base, with 7 bases left between them. As DNA, the CDR3 is TGTGCCAGCAGCCGTAGCGGCACAGATACGCAGTATTTT. The encoded protein is CASSRSGTDTQYF. The variable domain in full, completed from reference TRBV7-9 and TRBJ2-3, reads DTGVSQNPRHKITKRGQNVTFRCDPISEHNRLYWYRQTLGQGPEFLTYFQNEAQLEKSRLLSDRFSAERPKGSFSTLEIQRTEQGDSAMYLCASSRSGTDTQYFGPGTRLTVL.

The chain couples TRBV5-1 to TRBJ1-1; D is undetermined. Germline V lookup: CDR1 SGHRS, CDR2 YFSETQ. The CDR3 runs 14 residues. Trimming stripped 0 bases from V and 2 bases from J, with 8 bases between. Here the CDR3 DNA reads TGCGCCAGCAGCTTGGCGAGTCATAACACTGAAGCTTTCTTT. Residues: CASSLASHNTEAFF. The full variable domain, its missing parts supplied by reference TRBV5-1 and TRBJ1-1, is KAGVTQTPRYLIKTRGQQVTLSCSPISGHRSVSWYQQTPGQGLQFLFEYFSETQRNKGNFPGRFSGRQFSNSRSEMNVSTLELGDSALYLCASSLASHNTEAFFGQGTRLTVV.

The chain links TRBV11-2 to TRBJ1-5, with TRBD1 matching 8 bases. CDR1 SGHAT and CDR2 FQNNGV come from the germline V gene. The CDR3 runs 18 residues. Losses at the gene ends were 5 bases for V and 0 bases for J; bases not matched to a gene: 12. Here the CDR3 DNA reads TGTGCCAGCAGCCCCAGGGGTCCTGGGACAGGTAGCAATCAGCCCCAGCATTTT. It specifies CASSPRGPGTGSNQPQHF.

The chain joins TRBV6-2 or TRBV6-3 to TRBJ2-7, with 11 nucleotides matching TRBD1. V shed 5 bases, J shed 4 bases, and the junction held 7 bases outside the gene matches. CDR3 size: 15 residues. Germline CDR1 MNHEY, CDR2 SVGEGT. CDR3 sequence: CASSEGQGDLYEQYF. CDR3 coding DNA: TGTGCCAGCAGTGAGGGACAGGGGGATTTGTACGAGCAGTACTTC.

This sequence joins TRBV9 and TRBJ2-2; unclear D gene. The CDR3 spans 11 residues. The germline CDR1 and CDR2 sequences are SGDLS and YYNGEE. V lost 5 bases, J lost 5 bases, and 4 bases lay in between. CDR3 protein: CASSKTGELFF. Here the CDR3 DNA reads TGTGCCAGCAGTAAAACCGGGGAGCTGTTTTTT.

The rearrangement links TRBV3-1 (or the pseudogene TRBV3-2) to TRBJ2-7; D may be TRBD2 (6 bases). CDR3 length: 13 residues. CDR1 is LGHDT and CDR2 is YNNKEL in the germline V gene (reference sequence). Trimming cost V 0 bases and J 8 bases, with 11 bases left between them. CDR3: CASSQDGGAKQYF. The DNA for the CDR3 is TGTGCCAGCAGCCAAGATGGCGGGGCTAAGCAGTACTTC.

The chain joins TRBV6-6 to TRBJ2-7, with 11 nucleotides matching TRBD2. The V segment lost 0 bases and the J segment 3 bases; nucleotides outside the gene matches: 4. The CDR3 spans 16 residues. Germline V gene data show CDR1 as MNHNY and CDR2 as SVGAGI (reference sequence). In nucleotides, the CDR3 is TGTGCCAGCAGTTACTCTCGGCTAGCGGGAGGCTACGAGCAGTACTTC. It encodes CASSYSRLAGGYEQYF.

A remark on this clone: The same CDR3 arises from other DNA sequences in this sample as well. The rearrangement joins TRBV7-9 to TRBJ1-5, with TRBD1 matching 8 bases. Germline V gene lookup returns CDR1 SEHNR and CDR2 FQNEAQ (reference sequence). V gave up 3 bases and J gave up 4 bases; unmatched junction bases: 2. There are 14 residues in the CDR3. CDR3 amino acids: CASSFTGGNQPQHF. The DNA of the CDR3 is TGTGCCAGCAGCTTTACAGGGGGTAATCAGCCCCAGCATTTT.

The V gene is TRBV6-5, the J gene TRBJ2-7; D may be TRBD2 (6 bases). Germline assignment: CDR1 MNHEY and CDR2 SVGAGI. The germline V and J ends were trimmed by 4 bases and 4 bases, with 11 bases remaining between them. The CDR3 consists of 13 residues. For the CDR3, the DNA is TGTGCCAGCAGTTTACCCGGGGGTTACGAGCAGTACTTC. As protein: CASSLPGGYEQYF.

The rearrangement joins TRBV10-3 to TRBJ1-1; a weak D match, TRBD1 (6 bases). The germline gives CDR1 ENHRY, CDR2 SYGVKD. CDR3 length equals 14 residues. Trimming removed 5 bases at V and 4 bases at J, with 14 bases between. The CDR3 sequence is CAISTGGQGTEAFF. The CDR3 DNA reads TGTGCCATCAGTACGGGGGGGCAGGGCACTGAAGCTTTCTTT.

This clone was observed a single time. The CDR3 bases are TGTGCCAGTAGTATTACGGGGATATCCTACGAGCAGTACTTC. Its protein is CASSITGISYEQYF. The chain recombines TRBV19 with TRBJ2-7; maybe TRBD2 (5 bases). Germline V gene sequence: CDR1 LNHDA, CDR2 SQIVND (reference sequence). This CDR3 contains 14 residues. V was clipped by 3 bases and J by 1 base, with 10 bases between them.

There are a few counts of this clone. This chain joins TRBV28 and TRBJ2-1, with unresolved D. The CDR3 extends over 15 amino acids. Looked up from germline, CDR1 is MDHEN and CDR2 is SYDVKM. The V and J ends lost 2 bases and 6 bases respectively, with 14 bases between them. CDR3 coding DNA: TGTGCCAGCAGTTTAGGCAGGCCCTACTCCAATGAGCAGTTCTTC. Its protein product is CASSLGRPYSNEQFF.

In DNA form, the CDR3 reads TGTGCCAGCAGCGTCAGTGGCTCCTCTGGGGCCAACGTCCTGACTTTC. This sequence encodes CASSVSGSSGANVLTF. The chain links TRBV9 to TRBJ2-6; D gene uncertain. In germline, CDR1 is SGDLS, CDR2 YYNGEE. Trimming pared 2 bases from V and 0 bases from J, leaving 9 bases between. The CDR3 sequence is 16 residues long.

V gene TRBV21-1 combines with J gene TRBJ1-5. TRBV21-1 is a pseudogene. The CDR3 spans 16 residues. The CDR3 region is CASSYSRPYSNQPQHF. The CDR3 region has the DNA TGTGCCAGCAGCTACTCCCGCCCGTATAGCAATCAGCCCCAGCATTTT.

The chain joins TRBV7-9 to TRBJ1-2; D not resolved. CDR3 length: 16 amino acids. Trimming stripped 4 bases from V and 4 bases from J, with 19 bases between. Germline V lookup: CDR1 SEHNR, CDR2 FQNEAQ (reference sequence). In nucleotides, the CDR3 is TGTGCCAGCAGCTGGCCTTCTAGCTTCACCCCCTATGGCTACACCTTC. Translation: CASSWPSSFTPYGYTF.

The chain combines TRBV5-1 with TRBJ2-1; weak D call: TRBD2 (6 bases). With 0 bases removed from V and 0 bases from J, the gap between germline ends came to 10 bases. CDR1 and CDR2 from the germline V gene are SGHRS and YFSETQ. CDR3 size: 16 residues. The CDR3: CASSLAGDRSYNEQFF. CDR3 nucleotides: TGCGCCAGCAGCTTGGCGGGGGATCGCTCCTACAATGAGCAGTTCTTC.

The V and J genes are TRBV25-1 and TRBJ2-3; the match to TRBD1 covers 7 bases. The germline CDR1 and CDR2 sequences are MGHDK and SYGVNS. The CDR3 is 16 residues long. V was clipped by 5 bases and J by 1 base; unmatched bases: 9. In DNA form, the CDR3 reads TGTGCCAGCAGTTTAGGGGGCGTCCCACGCACAGATACGCAGTATTTT. Translation gives CASSLGGVPRTDTQYF.

This chain uses TRBV27 with TRBJ1-2; 7 bases agree with TRBD1. Looked up from germline, CDR1 is MNHEY and CDR2 is SMNVEV (reference sequence). This CDR3 comprises 14 residues. V shed 2 bases and J 4 bases; nucleotides not matched to a gene: 4. CDR3 protein: CASSLQQGPYGYTF. The CDR3 DNA follows: TGTGCCAGCAGTTTACAACAGGGGCCCTATGGCTACACCTTC.

The genes are TRBV30 and TRBJ2-6; 7 nucleotides line up with TRBD2. From germline, CDR1 is GTSNPN and CDR2 SVGIG (reference sequence). The V segment lost 3 bases and the J segment 0 bases; nucleotides outside the gene matches: 11. The CDR3 contains 18 residues. The CDR3 region is CAWRTWEGTRSGANVLTF. CDR3 nucleotide sequence: TGTGCCTGGAGGACTTGGGAGGGAACGCGCTCTGGGGCCAACGTCCTGACTTTC.

This clone appeared once. This chain uses TRBV28 with TRBJ2-1; D unclear. Germline CDR1 is MDHEN and CDR2 is SYDVKM. The CDR3 loop spans 15 amino acids. Trimming removed 6 bases from V and 5 bases from J, with 17 bases in between. The CDR3, as DNA: TGTGCCAGCAGCTCCGGAGCAGACTGGAACAATGAGCAGTTCTTC. Translated, it gives CASSSGADWNNEQFF.

The chain combines TRBV7-3 with TRBJ1-1, with D unresolved. CDR3 length: 13 residues. The germline V gene encodes CDR1 SGHTA and CDR2 FQGTGA. V dropped 1 base and J dropped 1 base, with 4 bases sitting between them. The CDR3, as DNA: TGTGCCAGCAGCTTAAGTCAGAACACTGAAGCTTTCTTT. Amino acids: CASSLSQNTEAFF.